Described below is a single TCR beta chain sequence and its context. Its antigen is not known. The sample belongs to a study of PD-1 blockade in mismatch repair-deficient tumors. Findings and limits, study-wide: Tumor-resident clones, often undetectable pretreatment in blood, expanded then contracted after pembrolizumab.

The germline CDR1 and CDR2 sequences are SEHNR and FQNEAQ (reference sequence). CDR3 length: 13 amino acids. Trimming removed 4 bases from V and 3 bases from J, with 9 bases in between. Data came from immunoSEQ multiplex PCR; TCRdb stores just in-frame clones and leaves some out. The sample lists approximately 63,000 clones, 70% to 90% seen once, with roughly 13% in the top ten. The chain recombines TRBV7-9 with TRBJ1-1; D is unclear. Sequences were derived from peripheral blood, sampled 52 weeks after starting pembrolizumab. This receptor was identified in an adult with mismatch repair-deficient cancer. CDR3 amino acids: CASSSGPYTEAFF. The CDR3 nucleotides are TGTGCCAGCAGCTCCGGGCCGTACACTGAAGCTTTCTTT.